This TCR beta chain comes out of a study of blood T cell repertoires in COVID-19. Seattle patients were enrolled during active infection and followed longitudinally. This CDR3 has 15 amino acids. Germline V gene data show CDR1 as SGHNT and CDR2 as YYREEE (reference sequence). V was clipped by 3 bases and J by 6 bases; unmatched bases: 6. Authors' methods: Amplifying reference gene primers gave estimates of nucleated cell counts. Only in-frame clones appear in the TCRdb table, and some are missing; sequencing was by immunoSEQ multiplex PCR. Clone size and V and J calls were adopted from that table, with D and trimming inferred from the DNA. The table lists about 300,000 clones, over 85% of them singletons, with around 1.9% in the top ten.

This receptor was obtained from a woman in her thirties with COVID-19, enrolled during active disease. The sample consisted of peripheral blood. The J gene is TRBJ1-1, the V gene TRBV5-4, with 12 bases that match TRBD1. The CDR3 protein is CASSSRDRGQAEAFF. The CDR3 DNA is TGTGCCAGCAGCTCCCGGGACAGGGGGCAAGCTGAAGCTTTCTTT.